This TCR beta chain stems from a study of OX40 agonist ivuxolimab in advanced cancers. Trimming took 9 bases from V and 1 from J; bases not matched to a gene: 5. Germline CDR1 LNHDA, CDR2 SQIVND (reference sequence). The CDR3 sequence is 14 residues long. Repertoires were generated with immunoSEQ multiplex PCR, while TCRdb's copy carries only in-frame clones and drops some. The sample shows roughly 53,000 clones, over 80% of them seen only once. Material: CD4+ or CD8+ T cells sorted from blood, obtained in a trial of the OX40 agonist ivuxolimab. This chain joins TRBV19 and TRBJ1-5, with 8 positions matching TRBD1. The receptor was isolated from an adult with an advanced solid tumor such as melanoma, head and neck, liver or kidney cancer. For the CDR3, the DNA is TGTGCCAGCGATCAGGGGGCGAGCAATCAGCCCCAGCATTTT. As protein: CASDQGASNQPQHF. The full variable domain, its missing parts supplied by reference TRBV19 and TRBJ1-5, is DGGITQSPKYLFRKEGQNVTLSCEQNLNHDAMYWYRQDPGQGLRLIYYSQIVNDFQKGDIAEGYSVSREKKESFPLTVTSAQKNPTAFYLCASDQGASNQPQHFGDGTRLSIL.